This TCR beta chain was recorded in a study of shared T cell receptors in the human thymus. Sequenced by immunoSEQ multiplex PCR; TCRdb stores in-frame clones only, minus some. This sample has some 640,000 clones, with approximately 89% found just once. This clone was counted only a few times. The ends lost 8 bases at V and 2 bases at J; junction bases unmatched: 4. The CDR3 is 14 residues long. Germline loops: CDR1 MNHEY, CDR2 SMNVEV (reference sequence). In addition, the sample was reused for a study of human thymus T cells.

The material sequenced was thymocytes. This TCR came from a boy under two years old with a congenital heart defect. This sequence joins TRBV27 and TRBJ2-7, with TRBD2 identical over 12 bases. This chain's CDR3 is CASRRLAGAYEQYF. The CDR3 region has the DNA TGTGCCAGCCGAAGACTAGCGGGAGCCTACGAGCAGTACTTC.